This T cell receptor (beta chain) was retrieved from a study of regulatory T cells in long-lasting Graves disease. Study summary: Antithyroid drugs had been taken under 3 months by newly diagnosed Graves' patients.

CDR3 length: 15 residues. From germline, CDR1 is SGHTA and CDR2 FQGNSA. Trimming took off 1 base at V and 7 bases at J, with 14 bases between the two ends. Time point: newly diagnosed GD, antithyroid drugs for less than 3 months. There was RNA extracted from PBMCs, and the TCR library was made from it. HTBI primers from iRepertoire and Arm-PCR of CDR3 regions yielded the TCR beta libraries. TCRdb analysed the multiplex PCR reads with MiXCR anew, one entry per CDR3 protein. The sample lists about 620,000 distinct CDR3 sequences, about 15% occurring once. This clonotype occurred many times. These data were also reused for a study on T cells in Graves' hyperthyroidism and ophthalmopathy. This second study notes: The diagnoses drew upon clinical symptoms, serum thyroxine and TRAb, thyroid ultrasound and orbital computed tomography. In validation, the model predicted ophthalmopathy. These predictions came a median 6.5 months before onset.

The chain recombines TRBV7-2 with TRBJ2-1; the D is unclear. This specimen was peripheral blood mononuclear cells (PBMCs), taken at new diagnosis, from a patient treated with antithyroid drugs. The TCR originated in a woman younger than 45 with Graves disease. CDR3 amino acids: CASSLVGLRLNEQFF. The CDR3 DNA follows: TGTGCCAGCAGCTTAGTAGGGCTTAGGTTGAATGAGCAGTTCTTC.